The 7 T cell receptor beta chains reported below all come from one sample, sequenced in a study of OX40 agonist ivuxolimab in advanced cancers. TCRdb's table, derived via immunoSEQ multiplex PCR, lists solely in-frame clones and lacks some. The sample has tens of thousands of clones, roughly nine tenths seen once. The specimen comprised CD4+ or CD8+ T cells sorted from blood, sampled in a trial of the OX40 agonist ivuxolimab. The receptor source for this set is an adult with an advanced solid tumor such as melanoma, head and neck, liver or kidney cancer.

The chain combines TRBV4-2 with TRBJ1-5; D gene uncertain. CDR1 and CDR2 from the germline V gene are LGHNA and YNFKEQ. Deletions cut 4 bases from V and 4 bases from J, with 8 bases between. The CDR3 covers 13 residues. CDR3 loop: CASSRDTNQPQHF. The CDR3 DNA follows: TGTGCCAGCAGCCGCGACACGAATCAGCCCCAGCATTTT.

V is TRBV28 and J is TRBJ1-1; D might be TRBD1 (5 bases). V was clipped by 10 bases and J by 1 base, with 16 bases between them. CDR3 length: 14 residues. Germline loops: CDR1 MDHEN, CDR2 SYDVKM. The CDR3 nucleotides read TGTGCCACCACCACCGACAGTACGAACACTGAAGCTTTCTTT. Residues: CATTTDSTNTEAFF. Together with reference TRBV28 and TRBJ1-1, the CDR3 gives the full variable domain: DVKVTQSSRYLVKRTGEKVFLECVQDMDHENMFWYRQDPGLGLRLIYFSYDVKMKEKGDIPEGYSVSREKKERFSLILESASTNQTSMYLCATTTDSTNTEAFFGQGTRLTVV.

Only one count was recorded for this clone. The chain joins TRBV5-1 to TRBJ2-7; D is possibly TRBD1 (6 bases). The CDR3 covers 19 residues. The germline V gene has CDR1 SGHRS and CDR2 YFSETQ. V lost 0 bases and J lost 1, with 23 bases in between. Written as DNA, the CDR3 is TGCGCCAGCAGCTTGGATCCCGGGACACGAGTCAAGGATTCCTACGAGCAGTACTTC. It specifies CASSLDPGTRVKDSYEQYF.

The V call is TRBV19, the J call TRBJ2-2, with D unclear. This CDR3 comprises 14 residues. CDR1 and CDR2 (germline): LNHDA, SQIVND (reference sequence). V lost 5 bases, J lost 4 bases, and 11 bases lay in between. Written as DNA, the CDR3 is TGTGCCAGTAGTTGGACCTGGGCCACCGGGGAGCTGTTTTTT. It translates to CASSWTWATGELFF.

CDR3 sequence reads: CASSRTVTDTQYF. The CDR3 DNA follows: TGTGCCAGCAGCAGGACAGTCACAGATACGCAGTATTTT. The chain recombines TRBV7-3 with TRBJ2-3; a weak D match, TRBD1 (6 bases). The V and J ends lost 5 bases and 2 bases respectively, with 8 bases between them. The CDR3 length is 13 residues. Germline CDR1 SGHTA, CDR2 FQGTGA.

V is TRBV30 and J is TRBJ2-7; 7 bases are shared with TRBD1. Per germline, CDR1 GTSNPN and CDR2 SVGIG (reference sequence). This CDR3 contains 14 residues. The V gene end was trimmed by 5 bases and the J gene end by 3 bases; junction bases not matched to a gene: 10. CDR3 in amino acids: CAWAEYQGVYEQYF. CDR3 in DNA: TGTGCCTGGGCAGAATATCAGGGGGTCTACGAGCAGTACTTC.

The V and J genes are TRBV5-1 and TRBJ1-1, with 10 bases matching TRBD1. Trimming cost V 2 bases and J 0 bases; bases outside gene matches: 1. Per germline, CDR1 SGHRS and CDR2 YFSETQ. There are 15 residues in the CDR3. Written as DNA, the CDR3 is TGCGCCAGCAGCTTCGGGACAGGGGTGAACACTGAAGCTTTCTTT. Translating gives CASSFGTGVNTEAFF.